The entry that follows covers one T cell receptor (beta chain) sequence. The data were taken from a study of blood T cell repertoires in COVID-19. Study-level background: From T cells, B-cell-depleted T cells, or PBMCs came the material, which was cDNA or gDNA.

Seattle's cohort entered during active infection and was followed longitudinally. Libraries were prepared by immunoSEQ multiplex PCR; TCRdb keeps only in-frame clonotypes and omits some of them. Of fewer than 300,000 clones listed, about 86% were seen once; the top ten hold approximately 15%. The CDR3 has 13 amino acids. Trimming removed 7 bases from V and 4 bases from J; junction bases left unmatched: 6. The germline CDR1 and CDR2 sequences are SNHLY and FYNNEI. The specimen was peripheral blood. V is TRBV2 and J is TRBJ2-7; 8 bases fit TRBD1. The sequence came from a person aged 70 to 85 with COVID-19, enrolled during active disease. CDR3 DNA: TGTGCCAGCAATAGACAGGGGTCATACGAGCAGTACTTC. Translating it yields CASNRQGSYEQYF. Drawing the rest from reference TRBV2 and TRBJ2-7, the complete variable domain is EPEVTQTPSHQVTQMGQEVILRCVPISNHLYFYWYRQILGQKVEFLVSFYNNEISEKSEIFDDQFSVERPDGSNFTLKIRSTKLEDSAMYFCASNRQGSYEQYFGPGTRLTVT.